A selection of T cell receptor beta chains follows, all from one sample in a study of T cell repertoires in cytomegalovirus infection. TCRdb re-analysed the reads in MiXCR, keeping a single row per CDR3 protein. The sample has roughly 920,000 distinct CDR3 sequences, around 31% seen once. What these receptors recognize is not known. Specimen: cultured CD8+ T cells from PBMCs, collected from culture after CMV antigen stimulation. These receptors were obtained from a human donor in good health (CMV status not recorded). Some clones in this sample may be carry-over from other donors' samples. CDR3s include the opening cysteine and the closing phenylalanine or tryptophan. Each record gives: CDR3 DNA, CDR3 protein, J gene, V gene, clone size, D gene. The D gene is left open where the match is weak. Only part of the rows carry a size: once, few, many, or a class if the clone is expanded.

CDR3 DNA: TGTGCCAGCACTACGGGCTGGGGGTTCCCTGAAGCTTTCTTT
CDR3 protein: CASTTGWGFPEAFF
J gene: TRBJ1-1
V gene: TRBV6-1
clone size: .
D gene: .

CDR3 DNA: TGTGCCAGCAGTCGGACCGGGGGGGCAACAGATACGCAGTATTTT
CDR3 protein: CASSRTGGATDTQYF
J gene: TRBJ2-3
V gene: TRBV6-5
clone size: once
D gene: TRBD2

CDR3 DNA: TGTGCCAGCAGTTACCCACGATCCCTGCCTGCCCCAAGGGATACGCAGTATTTT
CDR3 protein: CASSYPRSLPAPRDTQYF
J gene: TRBJ2-3
V gene: TRBV6-2/TRBV6-3
clone size: .
D gene: .

CDR3 DNA: TGTGCCAGCAGTTTATCGCCCCCCACAGATACGCAGTATTTT
CDR3 protein: CASSLSPPTDTQYF
J gene: TRBJ2-3
V gene: TRBV27
clone size: .
D gene: .

CDR3 DNA: TGTGCCAGCAGCTTAGGAAGGAGGGAATATCAGCCCCAGCATTTT
CDR3 protein: CASSLGRREYQPQHF
J gene: TRBJ1-5
V gene: TRBV13
clone size: many
D gene: .

CDR3 DNA: TGTGCCAGCAGCGTCGAGGGGTGGGGGGAGCTGTTTTTT
CDR3 protein: CASSVEGWGELFF
J gene: TRBJ2-2
V gene: TRBV9
clone size: .
D gene: .

CDR3 DNA: TGTGCCAGCAGTTTGGGCAGGGGGATCAATCAGCCCCAGCATTTT
CDR3 protein: CASSLGRGINQPQHF
J gene: TRBJ1-5
V gene: TRBV27
clone size: many
D gene: TRBD1

CDR3 DNA: TGTGCTAGTGGGTCACCCCCAACCGGGACACCGCCAAATTCACCCCTCCACTTT
CDR3 protein: CASGSPPTGTPPNSPLHF
J gene: TRBJ1-6
V gene: TRBV12-5
clone size: .
D gene: .

CDR3 DNA: TGTGCCAGCAAGGGAGAGGGGCGATCCTACGAGCAGTACTTC
CDR3 protein: CASKGEGRSYEQYF
J gene: TRBJ2-7
V gene: TRBV6-2/TRBV6-3
clone size: few
D gene: .

CDR3 DNA: TGTGCCCGCGGACAGGGAGGCAATGAGCAGTTCTTC
CDR3 protein: CARGQGGNEQFF
J gene: TRBJ2-1
V gene: TRBV2
clone size: .
D gene: TRBD1

CDR3 DNA: TGTGCCAGCAGTCAAGTAGCGGGGTCCTCAATCTTC
CDR3 protein: CASSQVAGSSIF
J gene: TRBJ2-1
V gene: TRBV6-5
clone size: few
D gene: TRBD2

CDR3 DNA: TGTGCCAGCAGAGGACAAGGACAGGTTTTCTATGGCTACACCTTC
CDR3 protein: CASRGQGQVFYGYTF
J gene: TRBJ1-2
V gene: TRBV2
clone size: few
D gene: TRBD1

CDR3 DNA: TGTGCCAGCAGTTGGGGGACAGACACTAGCGAGCAGTACTTC
CDR3 protein: CASSWGTDTSEQYF
J gene: TRBJ2-7
V gene: TRBV12-3/TRBV12-4
clone size: .
D gene: TRBD1

CDR3 DNA: TGTGCCAGCAGCGGGACAGGGCCACGTCAGCCCCAGCATTTT
CDR3 protein: CASSGTGPRQPQHF
J gene: TRBJ1-5
V gene: TRBV25-1
clone size: .
D gene: TRBD1

CDR3 DNA: TGTGCCAGCACCTCTCGGGCGGGGGTTAGCACAGATACGCAGTATTTT
CDR3 protein: CASTSRAGVSTDTQYF
J gene: TRBJ2-3
V gene: TRBV27
clone size: .
D gene: TRBD2

CDR3 DNA: TGTGCCAGCAGCGAAGAAGGGCAGAGTAATTCACCCCTCCACTTT
CDR3 protein: CASSEEGQSNSPLHF
J gene: TRBJ1-6
V gene: TRBV7-9
clone size: many
D gene: .

CDR3 DNA: TGTGCCAGTAGTATTCCCAGGGGGTATGGCACAGATACGCAGTATTTT
CDR3 protein: CASSIPRGYGTDTQYF
J gene: TRBJ2-3
V gene: TRBV19
clone size: .
D gene: TRBD1

CDR3 DNA: TGTGCCACCAGAAATAGACAGGGGGGATTTAGCAATCAGCCCCAGCATTTT
CDR3 protein: CATRNRQGGFSNQPQHF
J gene: TRBJ1-5
V gene: TRBV15
clone size: few
D gene: TRBD1

CDR3 DNA: TGCAGCGGTTTACTTCACAGGGGTGGAACCGGGGAGCTGTTTTTT
CDR3 protein: CSGLLHRGGTGELFF
J gene: TRBJ2-2
V gene: TRBV29-1
clone size: .
D gene: TRBD1

CDR3 DNA: TGCGCCAGCAGCTTGGGCGACCCCCTCCGCGAGCAGTACTTC
CDR3 protein: CASSLGDPLREQYF
J gene: TRBJ2-7
V gene: TRBV5-1
clone size: few
D gene: .

CDR3 DNA: TGTGCCATCAGTGAACCGGGACAGGGGGCCGATACGCAGTATTTT
CDR3 protein: CAISEPGQGADTQYF
J gene: TRBJ2-3
V gene: TRBV10-3
clone size: few
D gene: TRBD1

CDR3 DNA: TGTGCCAGCAGCCCCGGGACAGGGGCGAGGACTGAAGCTTTCTTT
CDR3 protein: CASSPGTGARTEAFF
J gene: TRBJ1-1
V gene: TRBV7-9
clone size: few
D gene: TRBD1